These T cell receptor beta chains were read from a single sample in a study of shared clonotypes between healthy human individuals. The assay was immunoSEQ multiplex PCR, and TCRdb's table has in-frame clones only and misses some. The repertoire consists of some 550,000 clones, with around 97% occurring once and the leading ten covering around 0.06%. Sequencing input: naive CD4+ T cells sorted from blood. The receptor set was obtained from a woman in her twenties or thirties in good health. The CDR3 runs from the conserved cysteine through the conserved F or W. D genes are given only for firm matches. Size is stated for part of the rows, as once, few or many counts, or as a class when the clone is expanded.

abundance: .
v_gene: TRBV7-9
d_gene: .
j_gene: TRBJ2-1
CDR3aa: CASRARGNTYNEQFF
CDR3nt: TGTGCCAGCAGGGCAAGGGGCAATACCTACAATGAGCAGTTCTTC

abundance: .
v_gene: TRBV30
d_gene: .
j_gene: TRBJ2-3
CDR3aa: CAWKRIGQFRVYGTDTQYF
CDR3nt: TGTGCCTGGAAACGGATAGGACAGTTTCGCGTATACGGCACAGATACGCAGTATTTT

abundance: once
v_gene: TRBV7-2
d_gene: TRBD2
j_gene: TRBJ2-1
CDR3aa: CASSFLLAGGYNEQFF
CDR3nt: TGTGCCAGCAGTTTCTTACTAGCGGGAGGGTACAATGAGCAGTTCTTC

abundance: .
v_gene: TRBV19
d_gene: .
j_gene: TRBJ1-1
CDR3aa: CASSRGLDTEAFF
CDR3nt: TGTGCCAGTAGCCGAGGGCTTGACACTGAAGCTTTCTTT

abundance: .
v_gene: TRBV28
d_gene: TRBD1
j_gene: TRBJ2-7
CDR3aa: CATRQGRYEQYF
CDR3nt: TGTGCCACACGACAGGGGAGGTACGAGCAGTACTTC

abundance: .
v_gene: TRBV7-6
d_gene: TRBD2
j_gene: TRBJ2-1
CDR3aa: CASSLGTSHNEQFF
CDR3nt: TGTGCCAGCAGCTTGGGGACTAGTCACAATGAGCAGTTCTTC

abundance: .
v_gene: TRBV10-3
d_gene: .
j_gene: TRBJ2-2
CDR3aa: CAISGLTGELFF
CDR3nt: TGTGCCATCAGCGGGTTGACCGGGGAGCTGTTTTTT

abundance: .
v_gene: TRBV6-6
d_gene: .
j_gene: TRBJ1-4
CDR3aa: CASSYPFGGVNEKLFF
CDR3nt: TGTGCCAGCAGTTACCCCTTCGGGGGAGTTAATGAAAAACTGTTTTTT

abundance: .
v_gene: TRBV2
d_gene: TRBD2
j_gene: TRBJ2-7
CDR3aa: CASTPASGRTYEQYF
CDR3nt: TGTGCCAGCACACCGGCTAGCGGGAGAACGTACGAGCAGTACTTC

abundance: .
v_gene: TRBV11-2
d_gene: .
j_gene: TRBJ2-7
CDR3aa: CASSQKGSSYEQYF
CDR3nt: TGTGCCAGCAGCCAAAAGGGAAGCTCCTACGAGCAGTACTTC

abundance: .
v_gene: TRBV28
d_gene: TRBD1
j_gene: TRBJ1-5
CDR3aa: CASYKAGQWHF
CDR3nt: TGTGCCAGCTATAAAGCGGGACAGTGGCATTTT

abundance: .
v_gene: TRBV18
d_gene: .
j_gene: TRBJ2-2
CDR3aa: CASSPPRGTNTGELFF
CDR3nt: TGTGCCAGCTCACCACCCCGGGGGACGAACACCGGGGAGCTGTTTTTT

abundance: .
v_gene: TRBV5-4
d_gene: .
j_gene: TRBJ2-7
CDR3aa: CASSLGVMPYEQYF
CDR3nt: TGTGCCAGCAGCCTCGGGGTAATGCCGTACGAGCAGTACTTC

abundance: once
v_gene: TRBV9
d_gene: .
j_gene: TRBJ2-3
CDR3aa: CASSVLGGINTDTQYF
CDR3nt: TGTGCCAGCAGCGTATTGGGTGGGATCAACACAGATACGCAGTATTTT

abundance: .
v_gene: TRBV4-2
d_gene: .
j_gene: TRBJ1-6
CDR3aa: CASSHGTAAYESPLHF
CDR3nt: TGTGCCAGCAGCCACGGAACGGCGGCTTACGAATCACCCCTCCACTTT

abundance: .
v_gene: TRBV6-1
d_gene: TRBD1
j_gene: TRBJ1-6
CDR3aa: CASSDRVQGNNSPLHF
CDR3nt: TGTGCCAGCAGTGATAGAGTACAGGGGAATAATTCACCCCTCCACTTT

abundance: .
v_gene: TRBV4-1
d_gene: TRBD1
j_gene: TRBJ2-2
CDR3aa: CASSRAGTGSGELFF
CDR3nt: TGCGCCAGCAGCCGAGCCGGGACAGGGTCCGGGGAGCTGTTTTTT

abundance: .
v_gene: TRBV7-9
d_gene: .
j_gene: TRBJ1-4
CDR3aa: CASSLEATLATNEKLFF
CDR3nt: TGTGCCAGCAGCTTAGAGGCAACACTCGCAACTAATGAAAAACTGTTTTTT

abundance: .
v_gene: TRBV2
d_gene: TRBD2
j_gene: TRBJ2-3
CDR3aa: CASSASGSFFSTDTQYF
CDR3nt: TGTGCCAGCAGTGCTAGCGGGAGTTTTTTTAGCACAGATACGCAGTATTTT

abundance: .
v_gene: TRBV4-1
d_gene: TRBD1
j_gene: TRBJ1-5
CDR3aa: CASSQEWTGYGPQHF
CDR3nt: TGCGCCAGCAGCCAAGAGTGGACAGGGTACGGGCCCCAGCATTTT

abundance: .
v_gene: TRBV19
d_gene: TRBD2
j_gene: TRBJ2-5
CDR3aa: CASSVGLAGGSETQYF
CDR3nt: TGTGCCAGTAGTGTGGGACTAGCGGGAGGATCGGAGACCCAGTACTTC

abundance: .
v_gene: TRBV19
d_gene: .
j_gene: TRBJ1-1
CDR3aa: CASTLLNTASEAFF
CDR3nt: TGTGCCAGCACCCTATTAAATACAGCCTCTGAAGCTTTCTTT

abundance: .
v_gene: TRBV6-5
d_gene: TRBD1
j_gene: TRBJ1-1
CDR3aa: CASSYSGTVNTEAFF
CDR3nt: TGTGCCAGCAGTTACTCCGGGACAGTAAACACTGAAGCTTTCTTT

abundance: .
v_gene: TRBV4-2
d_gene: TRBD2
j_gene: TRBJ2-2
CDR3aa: CASSRTSTNTGELFF
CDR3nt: TGTGCCAGCAGTCGGACTAGCACCAACACCGGGGAGCTGTTTTTT

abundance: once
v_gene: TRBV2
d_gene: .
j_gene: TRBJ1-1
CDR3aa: CASSAIGGAATEAFF
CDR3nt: TGTGCCAGCAGCGCCATAGGAGGAGCGGCAACTGAAGCTTTCTTT

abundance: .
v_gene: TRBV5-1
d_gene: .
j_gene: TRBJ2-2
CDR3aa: CASSLVWQTSNTGELFF
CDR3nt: TGCGCCAGCAGCTTGGTCTGGCAGACTTCGAACACCGGGGAGCTGTTTTTT

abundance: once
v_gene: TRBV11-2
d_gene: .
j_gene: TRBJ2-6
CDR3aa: CASSPRGWLDSGANVLTF
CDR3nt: TGTGCCAGCAGCCCCCGGGGATGGTTAGACTCTGGGGCCAACGTCCTGACTTTC

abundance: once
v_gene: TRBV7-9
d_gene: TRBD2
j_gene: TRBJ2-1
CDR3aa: CASSSPRSGSNNEQFF
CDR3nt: TGTGCCAGCAGCTCCCCCCGGAGCGGGAGTAACAATGAGCAGTTCTTC

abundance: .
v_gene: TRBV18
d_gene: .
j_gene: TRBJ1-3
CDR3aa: CASSRVTSGNTIYF
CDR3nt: TGTGCCAGCTCAAGGGTAACCTCTGGAAACACCATATATTTT

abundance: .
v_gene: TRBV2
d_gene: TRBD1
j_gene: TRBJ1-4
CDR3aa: CASSEMFGTDEKLFF
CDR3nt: TGTGCCAGCAGTGAAATGTTTGGGACAGATGAAAAACTGTTTTTT

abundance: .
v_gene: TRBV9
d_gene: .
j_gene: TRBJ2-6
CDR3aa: CASSVSGANVLTF
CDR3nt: TGTGCCAGCAGCGTGTCCGGGGCCAACGTCCTGACTTTC

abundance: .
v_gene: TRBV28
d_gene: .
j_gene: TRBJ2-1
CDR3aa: CASSLPLSSYNEQFF
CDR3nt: TGTGCCAGCAGCCTTCCCCTCAGCTCCTACAATGAGCAGTTCTTC

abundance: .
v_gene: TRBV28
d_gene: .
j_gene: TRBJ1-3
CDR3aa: CASSLERGASGNTIYF
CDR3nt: TGTGCCAGCAGTTTGGAGAGGGGCGCATCTGGAAACACCATATATTTT

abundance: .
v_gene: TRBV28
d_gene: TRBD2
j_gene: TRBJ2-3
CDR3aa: CASSYLAGGPDTQYF
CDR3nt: TGTGCCAGCAGTTACCTAGCGGGAGGTCCAGATACGCAGTATTTT

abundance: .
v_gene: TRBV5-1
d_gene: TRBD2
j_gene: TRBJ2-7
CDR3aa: CASSLPGLAEGEQYF
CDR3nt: TGCGCCAGCAGCTTACCGGGACTAGCGGAGGGGGAGCAGTACTTC

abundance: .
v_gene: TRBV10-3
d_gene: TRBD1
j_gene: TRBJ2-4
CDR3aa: CAIRQGEGNIQYF
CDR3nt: TGTGCCATCAGACAGGGGGAAGGAAACATTCAGTACTTC

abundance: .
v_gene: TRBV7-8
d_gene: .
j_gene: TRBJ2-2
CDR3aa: CASSFIAETTHRTGELFF
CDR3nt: TGTGCCAGCAGCTTTATCGCCGAGACTACTCATAGAACAGGGGAGCTGTTTTTT

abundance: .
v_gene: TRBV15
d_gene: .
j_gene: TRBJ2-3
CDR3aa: CATSRDSGSTDTQYF
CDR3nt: TGTGCCACCAGCAGAGACTCGGGCAGCACAGATACGCAGTATTTT

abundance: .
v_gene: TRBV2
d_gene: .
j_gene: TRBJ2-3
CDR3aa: CASSEAPGRTSTDTQYF
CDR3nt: TGTGCCAGCAGTGAAGCACCGGGACGGACATCCACAGATACGCAGTATTTT

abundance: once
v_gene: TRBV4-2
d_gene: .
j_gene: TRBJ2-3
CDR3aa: CASSQDGSVNTQYF
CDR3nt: TGTGCCAGCAGCCAAGATGGGAGTGTGAATACGCAGTATTTT

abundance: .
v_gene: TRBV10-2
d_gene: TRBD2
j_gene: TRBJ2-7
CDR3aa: CASSEPGTSGYEQYF
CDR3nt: TGCGCCAGCAGTGAGCCCGGGACTAGCGGCTACGAGCAGTACTTC

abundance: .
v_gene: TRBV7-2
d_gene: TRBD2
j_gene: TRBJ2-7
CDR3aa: CASSPRGGRYEQYF
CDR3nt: TGTGCCAGCAGCCCCAGGGGCGGGAGGTACGAGCAGTACTTC

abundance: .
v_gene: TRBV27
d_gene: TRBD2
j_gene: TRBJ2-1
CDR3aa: CASSLGREGYNEQFF
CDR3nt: TGTGCCAGCAGTTTGGGGCGGGAGGGGTACAATGAGCAGTTCTTC

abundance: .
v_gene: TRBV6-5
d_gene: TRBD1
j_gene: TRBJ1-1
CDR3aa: CASSWTTGSHTEAFF
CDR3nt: TGTGCCAGCAGTTGGACGACAGGGTCGCACACTGAAGCTTTCTTT

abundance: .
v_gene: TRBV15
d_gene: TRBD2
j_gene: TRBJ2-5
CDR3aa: CATSRGPSGREETQYF
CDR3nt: TGTGCCACCAGCAGAGGGCCTAGCGGGAGGGAAGAGACCCAGTACTTC

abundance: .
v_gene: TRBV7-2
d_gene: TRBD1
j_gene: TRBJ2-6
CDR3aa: CASSALPGQNSGANVLTF
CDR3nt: TGTGCCAGCAGCGCACTCCCGGGACAGAACTCTGGGGCCAACGTCCTGACTTTC

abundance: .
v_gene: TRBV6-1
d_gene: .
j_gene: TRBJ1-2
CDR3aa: CASSGRMFRGPIPYGYTF
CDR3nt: TGTGCCAGCAGTGGACGGATGTTCAGGGGCCCCATCCCCTATGGCTACACCTTC

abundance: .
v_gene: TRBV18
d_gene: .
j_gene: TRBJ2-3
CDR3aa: CASSPSKGLPDTQYF
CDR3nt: TGTGCCAGCTCACCATCGAAGGGGTTACCAGATACGCAGTATTTT

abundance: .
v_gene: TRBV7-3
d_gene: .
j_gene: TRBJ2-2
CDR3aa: CASSLNTGELFF
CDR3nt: TGTGCCAGCAGCCTTAACACCGGGGAGCTGTTTTTT

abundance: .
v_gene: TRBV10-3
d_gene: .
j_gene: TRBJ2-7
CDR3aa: CAISEMSGRNEQYF
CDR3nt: TGTGCCATCAGTGAGATGTCGGGGAGAAACGAGCAGTACTTC